Listed here are 22 T cell receptor beta chains from one sample, sequenced in a study of T cells in Graves' hyperthyroidism and ophthalmopathy. TCR beta CDR3 regions were amplified from RNA transcripts. The TCR CDR3 first-round RT-PCR relied on the HTBI primer set. TCRdb re-called the multiplex PCR reads with MiXCR, one entry per CDR3 protein. The sample shows around 300,000 distinct CDR3 sequences, approximately 15% of them seen only once. Specimen: blood. The receptors derive from a woman between 35 and 50 years old with Graves' hyperthyroidism.

This clonotype was counted many times. This sequence joins TRBV2 and TRBJ1-3; D remains unclear. The CDR3 runs to 15 residues. CDR1 is SNHLY and CDR2 is FYNNEI in the germline V gene. With 8 bases removed from V and 8 bases from J, the gap between germline ends came to 22 bases. The CDR3: CASGTKDFLWDTIYF. In DNA form, the CDR3 reads TGTGCCAGCGGTACGAAGGACTTTCTTTGGGACACCATATATTTT.

At least ten counts were recorded for this clonotype. The genes are TRBV5-1 and TRBJ2-3; 8 nucleotides align to TRBD2. V lost 4 bases, J lost 3 bases, and 7 bases stayed unmatched. This CDR3 contains 15 residues. Germline V CDR1 and CDR2: SGHRS, YFSETQ. The CDR3 protein is CASSEVGRETDTQYF. The CDR3 DNA follows: TGCGCCAGCAGCGAGGTCGGGAGGGAAACAGATACGCAGTATTTT.

This clonotype was detected a few times. Written as DNA, the CDR3 is TGTGCCACCAGTGATTTTGACGCAAGGACTTTCTTT. Translation: CATSDFDARTFF. This sequence joins TRBV24-1 and TRBJ1-1; D unclear. Germline CDR1 KGHDR, CDR2 SFDVKD. CDR3 size: 12 residues. Trimming stripped 1 base from V and 12 bases from J, with 11 bases between.

This clonotype showed up just a few times. This sequence joins TRBV20-1 and TRBJ1-5, with TRBD1 matching 7 bases. The CDR3 sequence is 14 residues long. Germline loops: CDR1 DFQATT, CDR2 SNEGSKA (reference sequence). The junction had 10 bases not matched to a gene; V was cut back by 6 bases and J by 5 bases. The CDR3 protein is CSASQGSIDQPQHF. CDR3 sequence (DNA): TGCAGTGCATCACAGGGGTCGATAGATCAGCCCCAGCATTTT.

A few counts support this clonotype. The gene calls are TRBV2 and TRBJ2-3; TRBD2 might be the D (6 bases). Germline V gene data show CDR1 as SNHLY and CDR2 as FYNNEI. CDR3 length: 17 amino acids. V was cut by 0 bases and J by 2 bases, with 15 bases left in between. As DNA, the CDR3 is TGTGCCAGCAGTGAAGCTAGTAGCGGAGTGGACACAGATACGCAGTATTTT. Translating it yields CASSEASSGVDTDTQYF. The complete variable domain, with remaining parts taken from reference TRBV2 and TRBJ2-3, reads EPEVTQTPSHQVTQMGQEVILRCVPISNHLYFYWYRQILGQKVEFLVSFYNNEISEKSEIFDDQFSVERPDGSNFTLKIRSTKLEDSAMYFCASSEASSGVDTDTQYFGPGTRLTVL.

The chain has TRBV5-6 and TRBJ1-3; D is undetermined. Trimming left V 3 bases short and J 9 bases short, with 19 bases between. Germline CDR1 reads SGHDT; CDR2 reads YYEEEE. The CDR3 loop spans 15 amino acids. CDR3 sequence: CASSSQRRAVGTIYF. The CDR3 DNA sequence: TGTGCCAGCAGCTCCCAACGACGGGCGGTGGGCACCATATATTTT.

This clonotype has a handful of counts. The CDR3 loop reads CASSRPLRGSGTQHF. DNA for the CDR3: TGTGCCAGCAGCCGACCCCTGAGGGGGTCCGGGACCCAGCATTTT. The chain recombines TRBV7-3 with TRBJ1-5; D may be TRBD1 (6 bases). This CDR3 is 15 amino acids long. From germline, CDR1 is SGHTA and CDR2 FQGTGA. With 5 bases removed from V and 11 bases from J, the gap between germline ends came to 22 bases.

CDR3 residues: CASSSLGLAGNTIYF. The CDR3 bases are TGTGCCAGCAGTTCCCTGGGACTAGCGGGCAACACCATATATTTT. The chain joins TRBV28 to TRBJ1-3, with D perhaps matching TRBD1 (5 bases). V lost 4 bases to trimming and J lost 7 bases, with 17 bases between them. Germline V gene sequence: CDR1 MDHEN, CDR2 SYDVKM. The CDR3 contains 15 residues.

This clonotype was seen more than once but under ten times. V gene TRBV6-1 combines with J gene TRBJ1-3; D remains ambiguous. Germline V gives CDR1 MNHNS, CDR2 SASEGT. The CDR3 extends over 14 amino acids. V was shortened by 7 bases and J by 0 bases, with 10 bases between the two germline ends. CDR3 DNA: TGTGCCAGCAACCCGTCCGGCTCTGGAAACACCATATATTTT. Translating gives CASNPSGSGNTIYF.

This clonotype was counted many times. The chain uses TRBV2 and TRBJ1-3, with D possibly being TRBD1 (5 bases). The germline gives CDR1 SNHLY, CDR2 FYNNEI. This CDR3 has 13 amino acids. V shed 5 bases and J shed 2 bases, with 7 bases lying between them. CDR3 DNA: TGTGCCAGCAGTTACAGGCCTGGAAACACCATATATTTT. Its translation: CASSYRPGNTIYF. Using reference TRBV2 and TRBJ1-3 for the parts outside the CDR3, the full variable domain is EPEVTQTPSHQVTQMGQEVILRCVPISNHLYFYWYRQILGQKVEFLVSFYNNEISEKSEIFDDQFSVERPDGSNFTLKIRSTKLEDSAMYFCASSYRPGNTIYFGEGSWLTVV.

As for this clonotype: With a much larger clone just one base away, this may be a read error. The chain employs TRBV2 and TRBJ1-4; the D gene is possibly TRBD1 (6 bases). The CDR3 has 16 amino acids. The V gene lost 6 bases and the J gene lost 8 bases, with 22 bases spanning the gap. Germline V CDR1 and CDR2: SNHLY, FYNNEI. The CDR3: CASSPGRAGEGEKLFF. The CDR3 coding sequence is TGTGCCAGCAGCCCCGGGAGGGCAGGGGAGGGGGAAAAACTGTTTTTT.

This clonotype was recorded at least ten times. One junction end disagrees with the germline gene, perhaps due to a read error. This chain links TRBV7-7 with TRBJ2-1; a possible D gene is TRBD1 (6 bases). Germline V lookup: CDR1 SSHAT, CDR2 FNYEAQ (reference sequence). CDR3 size: 15 residues. CDR3 sequence: CASSRGRSSYNEQFF. CDR3 in DNA: TGTGCTAGCAGCAGGGGTAGAAGCTCCTACAATGAGCAGTTCTTC.

The V and J genes are TRBV2 and TRBJ1-5, with D perhaps TRBD1 (5 bases). The CDR3 is made up of 13 amino acids. V lost 6 bases and J lost 7, with 13 bases in between. The germline gives CDR1 SNHLY, CDR2 FYNNEI. The CDR3 reads CASRGGVTQPQHF. The DNA of the CDR3 is TGTGCCAGCAGAGGAGGGGTCACGCAGCCCCAGCATTTT.

A few counts support this clonotype. The chain combines TRBV29-1 with TRBJ1-1; 7 bases line up with TRBD1. V lost 4 bases and J lost 5; bases outside the gene matches: 7. CDR3 length: 13 residues. CDR1 SQVTM and CDR2 ANQGSEA come from the germline V gene. CDR3 sequence reads: CSVVRQGWTEAFF. The CDR3 region has the DNA TGCAGCGTTGTCCGACAGGGATGGACTGAAGCTTTCTTT.

This clonotype was detected ten times or more. This chain joins TRBV7-9 and TRBJ1-1, with 8 nucleotides matching TRBD1. Germline V gene sequence: CDR1 SEHNR, CDR2 FQNEAQ (reference sequence). The J segment lost 7 bases and the V segment lost 3 bases, leaving 4 bases of the junction unmatched. The CDR3 is made up of 13 amino acids. The CDR3 reads CASSLDRDNEAFF. The CDR3 DNA reads as TGTGCCAGCAGCTTGGACAGGGATAATGAAGCTTTCTTT.

This clonotype was counted between two and nine times. This chain uses TRBV10-3 with TRBJ1-2; possible D gene TRBD1, 5 bases. CDR1 and CDR2 (germline): ENHRY, SYGVKD. V dropped 7 bases and J dropped 8 bases, with 17 bases sitting between them. This CDR3 is 13 amino acids long. The CDR3 spells CAITNWDRWGYTF. The CDR3 nucleotides read TGTGCCATCACCAATTGGGACCGCTGGGGCTACACCTTC.

In this sample, this clonotype turned up many times. This chain joins TRBV28 and TRBJ2-3; maybe TRBD2 (5 bases). The CDR3 covers 18 residues. Germline CDR1 and CDR2: MDHEN and SYDVKM. V lost 1 base to trimming and J lost 0 bases, with 17 bases between them. The CDR3 region has the DNA TGTGCCAGCAGTTTATTAGACCGACTAAGCCAGAGCACAGATACGCAGTATTTT. It codes for CASSLLDRLSQSTDTQYF.

J is TRBJ1-1 and V is TRBV6-1, with TRBD1 as a possible D gene (5 bases). Trimming left V 4 bases short and J 0 bases short, with 18 bases between. The CDR3 runs 17 residues. Germline V gives CDR1 MNHNS, CDR2 SASEGT. The CDR3 sequence: CASSVAGVGAMNTEAFF. CDR3 nucleotides: TGTGCCAGCAGTGTAGCGGGGGTAGGGGCGATGAACACTGAAGCTTTCTTT.

This clonotype was counted ten times or more. The V call is TRBV20-1, the J call TRBJ2-5; 7 nucleotides align to TRBD2. CDR3 length: 14 amino acids. V gave up 3 bases and J gave up 5 bases; unmatched junction bases: 9. Germline CDR1 is DFQATT and CDR2 is SNEGSKA (reference sequence). CDR3 coding DNA: TGCAGTGCTAGGGACATTTTGGGAGGGGAGACCCAGTACTTC. It is translated as CSARDILGGETQYF.

This clonotype was seen repeatedly, ten times or more. The chain is built from TRBV5-1 and TRBJ2-2; D is perhaps TRBD2 (5 bases). CDR1 SGHRS and CDR2 YFSETQ come from the germline V gene. V lost 9 bases to trimming and J lost 2 bases, with 17 bases between them. This CDR3 spans 15 amino acids. CDR3 coding DNA: TGCGCCACCAAAGACCCGGGGAAAAACACCGGGGAGCTGTTTTTT. Its protein product is CATKDPGKNTGELFF.

The rearrangement joins TRBV27 to TRBJ1-1, with TRBD1 matching over 9 bases. The CDR3 length is 14 residues. J was trimmed by 12 bases and V by 3 bases; bases with no gene match: 11. Germline values: CDR1 MNHEY, CDR2 SMNVEV (reference sequence). The CDR3 region has the DNA TGTGCCAGCAGTTTTCTGGGACAGGGTGAACTAACTTTCTTT. This gives the protein CASSFLGQGELTFF.

The chain recombines TRBV3-1 with TRBJ2-2; D call uncertain. The CDR3 is 14 amino acids. Germline V gene lookup returns CDR1 LGHDT and CDR2 YNNKEL (reference sequence). V was shortened by 1 base and J by 5 bases, with 8 bases between the two germline ends. CDR3 protein: CASSQASLTGELFF. The CDR3 coding sequence is TGTGCCAGCAGCCAAGCTTCCCTGACCGGGGAGCTGTTTTTT.